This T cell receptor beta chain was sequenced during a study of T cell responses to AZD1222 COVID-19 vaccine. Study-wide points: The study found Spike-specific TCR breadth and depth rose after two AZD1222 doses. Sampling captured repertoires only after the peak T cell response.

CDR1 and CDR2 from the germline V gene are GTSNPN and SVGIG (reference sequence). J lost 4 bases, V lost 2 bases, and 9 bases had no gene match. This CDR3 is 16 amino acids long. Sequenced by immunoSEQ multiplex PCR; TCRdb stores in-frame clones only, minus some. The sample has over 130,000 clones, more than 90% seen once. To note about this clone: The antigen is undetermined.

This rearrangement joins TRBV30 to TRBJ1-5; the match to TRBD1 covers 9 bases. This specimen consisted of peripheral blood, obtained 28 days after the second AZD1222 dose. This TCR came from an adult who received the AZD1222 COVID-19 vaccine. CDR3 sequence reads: CAWSRGQGGLNQPQHF. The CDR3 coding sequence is TGTGCCTGGAGTAGGGGACAGGGAGGGTTGAATCAGCCCCAGCATTTT.